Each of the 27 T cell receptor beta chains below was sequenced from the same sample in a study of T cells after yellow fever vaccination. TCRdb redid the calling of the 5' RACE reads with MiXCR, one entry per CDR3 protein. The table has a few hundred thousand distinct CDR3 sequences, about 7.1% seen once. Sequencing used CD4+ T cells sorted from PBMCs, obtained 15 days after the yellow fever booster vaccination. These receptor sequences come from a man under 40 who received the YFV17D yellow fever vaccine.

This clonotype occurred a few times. CDR3 DNA: TGTGCCATCAGTAAAACGGGAACAGGGGGCGCCTACAATGAGCAGTTCTTC. Residues: CAISKTGTGGAYNEQFF. The chain links TRBV10-3 to TRBJ2-1; the match to TRBD1 covers 9 bases. The CDR3 is 17 residues long. The germline V gene has CDR1 ENHRY and CDR2 SYGVKD. The V and J ends lost 5 bases and 2 bases, in that order; junction bases with no gene match: 10.

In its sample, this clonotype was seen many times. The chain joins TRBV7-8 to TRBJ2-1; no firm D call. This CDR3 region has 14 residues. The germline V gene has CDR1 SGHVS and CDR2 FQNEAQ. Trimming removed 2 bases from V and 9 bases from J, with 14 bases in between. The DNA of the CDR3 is TGTGCCAGCAGCTTACTCAGTTTTATGGGTGAGCAGTTCTTC. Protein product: CASSLLSFMGEQFF.

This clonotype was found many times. The CDR3 loop is CASSLGVGGTYNEQFF. The CDR3 DNA sequence: TGTGCCAGCAGCTTAGGTGTAGGGGGGACCTACAATGAGCAGTTCTTC. The chain has TRBV7-9 and TRBJ2-1; D is tentatively TRBD1 or TRBD2 (6 bases each). The CDR3 covers 16 residues. Trimming left V 1 base short and J 2 bases short, with 12 bases between. Germline V gives CDR1 SEHNR, CDR2 FQNEAQ (reference sequence).

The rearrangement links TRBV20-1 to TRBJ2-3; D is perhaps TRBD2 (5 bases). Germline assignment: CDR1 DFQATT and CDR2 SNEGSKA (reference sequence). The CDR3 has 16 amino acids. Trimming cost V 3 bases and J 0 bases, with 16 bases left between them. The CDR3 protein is CSASPLALTSTDTQYF. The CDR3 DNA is TGCAGTGCTAGCCCCCTAGCCCTTACTAGCACAGATACGCAGTATTTT.

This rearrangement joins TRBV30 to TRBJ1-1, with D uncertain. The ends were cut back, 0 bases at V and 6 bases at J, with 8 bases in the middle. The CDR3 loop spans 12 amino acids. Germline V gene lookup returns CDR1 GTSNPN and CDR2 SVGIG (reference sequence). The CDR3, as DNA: TGTGCCTGGAGTGTAGTGGCTGCTGAAGCTTTCTTT. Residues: CAWSVVAAEAFF.

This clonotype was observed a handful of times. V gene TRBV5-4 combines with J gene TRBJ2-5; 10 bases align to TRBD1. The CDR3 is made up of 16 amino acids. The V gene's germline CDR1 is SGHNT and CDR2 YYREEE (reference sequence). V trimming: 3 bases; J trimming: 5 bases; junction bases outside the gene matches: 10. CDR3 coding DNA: TGTGCCAGCAGCTCCCGACAGGGGGCACGTAGGGAGACCCAGTACTTC. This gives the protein CASSSRQGARRETQYF. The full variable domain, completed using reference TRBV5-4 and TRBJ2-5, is ETGVTQSPTHLIKTRGQQVTLRCSSQSGHNTVSWYQQALGQGPQFIFQYYREEENGRGNFPPRFSGLQFPNYSSELNVNALELDDSALYLCASSSRQGARRETQYFGPGTRLLVL.

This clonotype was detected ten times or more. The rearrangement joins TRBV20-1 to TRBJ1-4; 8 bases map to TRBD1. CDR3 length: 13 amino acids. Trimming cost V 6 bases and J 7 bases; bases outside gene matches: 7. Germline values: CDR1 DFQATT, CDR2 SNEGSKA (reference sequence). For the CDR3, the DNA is TGCAGTGCCCCTTACAGGGGGAGTGAAAAACTGTTTTTT. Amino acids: CSAPYRGSEKLFF.

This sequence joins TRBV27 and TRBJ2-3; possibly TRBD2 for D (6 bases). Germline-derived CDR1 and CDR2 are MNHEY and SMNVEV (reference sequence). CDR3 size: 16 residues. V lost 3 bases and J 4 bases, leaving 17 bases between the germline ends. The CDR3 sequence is CASSLGRRAGSDTQYF. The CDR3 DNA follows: TGTGCCAGCAGTTTGGGGCGTAGAGCGGGCTCAGATACGCAGTATTTT.

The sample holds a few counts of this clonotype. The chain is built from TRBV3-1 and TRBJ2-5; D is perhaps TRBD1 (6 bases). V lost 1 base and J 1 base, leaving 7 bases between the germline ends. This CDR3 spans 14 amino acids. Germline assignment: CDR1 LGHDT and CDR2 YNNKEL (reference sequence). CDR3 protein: CASSQGRGQETQYF. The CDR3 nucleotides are TGTGCCAGCAGCCAAGGCAGGGGCCAAGAGACCCAGTACTTC.

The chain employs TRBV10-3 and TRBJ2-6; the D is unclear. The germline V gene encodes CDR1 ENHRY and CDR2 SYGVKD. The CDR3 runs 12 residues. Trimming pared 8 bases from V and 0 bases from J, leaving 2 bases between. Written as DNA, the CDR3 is TGTGCCATCTACTCTGGGGCCAACGTCCTGACTTTC. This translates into CAIYSGANVLTF.

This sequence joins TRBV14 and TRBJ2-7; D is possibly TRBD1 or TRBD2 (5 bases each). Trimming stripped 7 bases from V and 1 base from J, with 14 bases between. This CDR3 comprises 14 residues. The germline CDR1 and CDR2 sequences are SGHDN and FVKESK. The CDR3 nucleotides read TGTGCCAGCAACCACCGGGACGGATCCTACGAGCAGTACTTC. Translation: CASNHRDGSYEQYF. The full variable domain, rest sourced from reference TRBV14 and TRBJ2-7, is EAGVTQFPSHSVIEKGQTVTLRCDPISGHDNLYWYRRVMGKEIKFLLHFVKESKQDESGMPNNRFLAERTGGTYSTLKVQPAELEDSGVYFCASNHRDGSYEQYFGPGTRLTVT.

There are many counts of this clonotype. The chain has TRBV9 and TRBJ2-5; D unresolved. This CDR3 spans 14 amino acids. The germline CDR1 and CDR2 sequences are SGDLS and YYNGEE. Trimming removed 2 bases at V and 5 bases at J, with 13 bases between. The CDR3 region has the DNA TGTGCCAGCAGCGTCGATAGCCCCGGGGAGACCCAGTACTTC. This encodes CASSVDSPGETQYF.

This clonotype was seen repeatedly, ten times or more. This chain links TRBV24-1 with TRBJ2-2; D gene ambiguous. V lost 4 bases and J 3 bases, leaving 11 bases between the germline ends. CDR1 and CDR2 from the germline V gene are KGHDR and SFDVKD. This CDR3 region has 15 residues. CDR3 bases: TGTGCCACCAGTGACCGGGTAGGGTACACCGGGGAGCTGTTTTTT. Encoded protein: CATSDRVGYTGELFF.

The CDR3 protein is CSADYRREQFF. The CDR3 DNA reads as TGCAGTGCGGATTACAGGCGCGAGCAGTTCTTC. The chain combines TRBV20-1 with TRBJ2-1; D is possibly TRBD1 (5 bases). Germline CDR1 DFQATT, CDR2 SNEGSKA (reference sequence). The CDR3 spans 11 residues. The V end was cut by 6 bases, the J end by 10 bases, with 13 bases between.

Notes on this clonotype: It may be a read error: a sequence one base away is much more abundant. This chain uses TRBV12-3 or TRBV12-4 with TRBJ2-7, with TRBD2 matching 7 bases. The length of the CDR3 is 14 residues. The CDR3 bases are TGTGTCAGCAGTTTCGGGACTAAAAAATACGAGCAGTACTTC. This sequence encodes CVSSFGTKKYEQYF.

In DNA form, the CDR3 reads TGTGCCAGCAGGACAGGCCCCGGGGGCTATGGCTACACCTTC. It encodes CASRTGPGGYGYTF. This chain connects TRBV7-2 to TRBJ1-2; D possibly corresponds to TRBD1 (6 bases). The CDR3 length is 14 residues. V lost 6 bases and J 4 bases, leaving 15 bases between the germline ends. Germline V gene sequence: CDR1 SGHTA, CDR2 FQGNSA.

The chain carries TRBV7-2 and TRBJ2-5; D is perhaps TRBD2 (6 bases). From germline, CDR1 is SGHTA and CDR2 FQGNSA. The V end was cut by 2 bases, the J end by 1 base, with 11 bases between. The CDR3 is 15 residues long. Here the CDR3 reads CASSLHSGLQETQYF. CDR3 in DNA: TGTGCCAGCAGCTTACATAGCGGCCTCCAAGAGACCCAGTACTTC.

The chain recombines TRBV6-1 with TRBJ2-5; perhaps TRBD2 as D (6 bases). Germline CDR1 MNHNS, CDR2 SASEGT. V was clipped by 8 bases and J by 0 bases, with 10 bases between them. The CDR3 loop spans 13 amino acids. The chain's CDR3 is CASWRGYQETQYF. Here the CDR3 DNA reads TGTGCCAGCTGGAGGGGTTACCAAGAGACCCAGTACTTC.

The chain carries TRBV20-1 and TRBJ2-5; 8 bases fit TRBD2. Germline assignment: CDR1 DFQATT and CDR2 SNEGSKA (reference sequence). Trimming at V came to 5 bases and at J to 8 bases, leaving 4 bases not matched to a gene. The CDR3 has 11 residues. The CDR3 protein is CSAEAGDTQYF. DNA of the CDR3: TGCAGTGCTGAAGCGGGAGACACCCAGTACTTC.

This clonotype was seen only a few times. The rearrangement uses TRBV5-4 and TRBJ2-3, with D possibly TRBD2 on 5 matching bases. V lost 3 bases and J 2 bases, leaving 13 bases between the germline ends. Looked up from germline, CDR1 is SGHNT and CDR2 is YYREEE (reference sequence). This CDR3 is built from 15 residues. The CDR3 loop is CASSSAPGNTDTQYF. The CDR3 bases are TGTGCCAGCAGCTCGGCCCCGGGGAACACAGATACGCAGTATTTT.

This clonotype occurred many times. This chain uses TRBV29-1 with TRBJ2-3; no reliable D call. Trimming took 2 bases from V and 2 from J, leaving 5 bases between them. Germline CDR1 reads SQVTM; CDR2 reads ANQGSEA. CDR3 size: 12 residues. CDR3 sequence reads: CSVETATDTQYF. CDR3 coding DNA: TGCAGCGTTGAAACGGCCACAGATACGCAGTATTTT.

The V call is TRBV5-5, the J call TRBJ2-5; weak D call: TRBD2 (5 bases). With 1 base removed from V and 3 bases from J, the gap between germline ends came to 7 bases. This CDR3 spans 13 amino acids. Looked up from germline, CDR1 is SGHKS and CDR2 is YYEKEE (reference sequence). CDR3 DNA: TGTGCCAGCAGCTTGTTCGGGGAAGAGACCCAGTACTTC. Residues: CASSLFGEETQYF.

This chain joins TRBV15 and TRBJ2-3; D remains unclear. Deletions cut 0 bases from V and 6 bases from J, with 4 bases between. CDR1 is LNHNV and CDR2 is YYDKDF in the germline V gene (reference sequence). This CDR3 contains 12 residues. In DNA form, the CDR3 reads TGTGCCACCAGCAGAGACAGTGATACGCAGTATTTT. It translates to CATSRDSDTQYF. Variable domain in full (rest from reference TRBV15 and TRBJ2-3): DAMVIQNPRYQVTQFGKPVTLSCSQTLNHNVMYWYQQKSSQAPKLLFHYYDKDFNNEADTPDNFQSRRPNTSFCFLDIRSPGLGDTAMYLCATSRDSDTQYFGPGTRLTVL.

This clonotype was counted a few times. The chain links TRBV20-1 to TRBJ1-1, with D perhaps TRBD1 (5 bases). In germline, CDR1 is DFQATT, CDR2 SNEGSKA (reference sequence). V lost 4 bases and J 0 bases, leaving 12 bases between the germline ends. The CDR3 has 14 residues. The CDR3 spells CSATTKGLNTEAFF. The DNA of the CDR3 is TGCAGTGCTACGACCAAGGGGCTGAACACTGAAGCTTTCTTT.

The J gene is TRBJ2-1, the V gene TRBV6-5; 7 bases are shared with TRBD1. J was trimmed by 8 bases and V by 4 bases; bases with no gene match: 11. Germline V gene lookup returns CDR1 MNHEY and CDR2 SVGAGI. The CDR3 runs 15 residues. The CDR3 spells CASSLGQTSGHEQFF. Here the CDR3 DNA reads TGTGCCAGCAGTTTGGGACAGACATCAGGGCATGAGCAGTTCTTC.

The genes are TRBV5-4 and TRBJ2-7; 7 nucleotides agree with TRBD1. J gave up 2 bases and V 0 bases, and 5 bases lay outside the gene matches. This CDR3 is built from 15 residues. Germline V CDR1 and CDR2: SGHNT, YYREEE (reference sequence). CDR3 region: CASSLGDRKPYEQYF. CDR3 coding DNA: TGTGCCAGCAGCTTGGGGGACAGAAAACCCTACGAGCAGTACTTC.

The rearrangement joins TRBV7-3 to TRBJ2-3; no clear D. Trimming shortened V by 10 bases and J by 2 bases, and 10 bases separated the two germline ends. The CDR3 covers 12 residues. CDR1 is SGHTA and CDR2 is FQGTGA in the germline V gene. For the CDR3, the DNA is TGTGCCACCTCAGAGAACACAGATACGCAGTATTTT. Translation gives CATSENTDTQYF.